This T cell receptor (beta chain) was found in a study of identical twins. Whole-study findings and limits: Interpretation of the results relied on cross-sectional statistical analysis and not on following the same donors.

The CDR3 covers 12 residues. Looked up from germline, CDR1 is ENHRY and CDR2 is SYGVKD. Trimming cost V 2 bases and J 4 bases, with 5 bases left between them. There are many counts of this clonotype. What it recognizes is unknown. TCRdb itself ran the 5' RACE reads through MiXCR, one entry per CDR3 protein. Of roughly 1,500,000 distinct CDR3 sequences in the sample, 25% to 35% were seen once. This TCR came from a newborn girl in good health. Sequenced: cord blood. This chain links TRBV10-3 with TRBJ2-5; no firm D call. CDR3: CAISEIGETQYF. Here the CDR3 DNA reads TGTGCCATCAGTGAGATTGGAGAGACCCAGTACTTC.